A single sample gave rise to the 22 T cell receptor beta chains below, sequenced in a study of blood T cell repertoires in COVID-19. Produced via immunoSEQ multiplex PCR; TCRdb's table is partial and in-frame only. This table has 290,000 or so clones, around 89% appearing once. The sample comprised PBMCs or T cells enriched from blood (not recorded which). Source of these receptors: a woman aged 18-35 years with acute COVID-19.

The chain carries TRBV6-5 and TRBJ1-4; D uncertain. V lost 6 bases, J lost 8 bases, and 7 bases lay in between. Germline values: CDR1 MNHEY, CDR2 SVGAGI. The CDR3 consists of 11 residues. CDR3 DNA: TGTGCCAGCAGCGCCGGGGAAAAACTGTTTTTT. Amino acid sequence: CASSAGEKLFF.

This chain links TRBV7-8 with TRBJ2-3; maybe TRBD2 (6 bases). This CDR3 has 15 residues. The germline V gene has CDR1 SGHVS and CDR2 FQNEAQ. Deletions cut 3 bases from V and 2 bases from J, with 12 bases between. The CDR3 here is CASSFGGSDTDTQYF. The CDR3 DNA follows: TGTGCCAGCAGCTTCGGGGGAAGCGACACAGATACGCAGTATTTT.

This clone was seen more than once but under ten times. The CDR3 DNA is TGTGCCAGCTCACTCACAGGGACCCTGAACACTGAAGCTTTCTTT. Translated, it gives CASSLTGTLNTEAFF. The chain combines TRBV18 with TRBJ1-1, with D possibly being TRBD1 (6 bases). There are 15 residues in the CDR3. The V end lost 4 bases, the J end lost 0 bases, and 12 bases lay between the germline ends. Germline CDR1 KGHSH, CDR2 LQKENI.

CDR3 region: CASSRGQQNTEAFF. The CDR3 nucleotides are TGTGCCAGCAGCCGGGGACAGCAGAACACTGAAGCTTTCTTT. The chain has TRBV7-9 and TRBJ1-1; 7 positions agree with TRBD1. Germline CDR1 and CDR2: SEHNR and FQNEAQ (reference sequence). V lost 5 bases to trimming and J lost 1 base; unmatched junction nucleotides: 4. This CDR3 has 14 residues.

The chain carries TRBV12-3 or TRBV12-4 and TRBJ2-3; 7 bases map to TRBD1. V gave up 7 bases and J gave up 6 bases; unmatched junction bases: 7. The CDR3 runs to 13 residues. CDR3 bases: TGTGCCAGCATTCCGGGACAGCAGGATACGCAGTATTTT. Translating gives CASIPGQQDTQYF.

The chain employs TRBV5-1 and TRBJ2-7; TRBD2 matches 7 bases. In germline, CDR1 is SGHRS, CDR2 YFSETQ. The CDR3 runs 15 residues. Trimming took 4 bases from V and 7 from J; bases not matched to a gene: 14. CDR3 sequence (DNA): TGCGCCAGCAGCACTTCTCAGACGGACGGGGGGGAGCAGTACTTC. This encodes CASSTSQTDGGEQYF.

The chain recombines TRBV28 with TRBJ1-1; 9 nucleotides align to TRBD1. CDR1 is MDHEN and CDR2 is SYDVKM in the germline V gene. This CDR3 has 15 residues. Germline trimming cut 5 bases from V and 5 bases from J; bases unmatched to any gene: 9. CDR3 sequence reads: CASSNPGQGETEAFF. CDR3 DNA sequence: TGTGCCAGCAGTAATCCGGGACAGGGAGAGACTGAAGCTTTCTTT.

The chain links TRBV13 to TRBJ2-7, with D tentatively TRBD2 (6 bases). V was pared by 5 bases and J by 1 base, with 12 bases between. CDR1 is PRHDT, CDR2 FYEKMQ, per germline (reference sequence). This CDR3 comprises 14 residues. The CDR3 loop reads CASSTTTSSYEQYF. CDR3 sequence (DNA): TGTGCCAGCAGCACGACGACTAGTTCCTACGAGCAGTACTTC.

The chain combines TRBV7-2 with TRBJ1-1; D unclear. The germline V and J ends were trimmed by 3 bases and 7 bases, with 6 bases remaining between them. The CDR3 runs to 11 residues. Per the germline V gene, CDR1 is SGHTA and CDR2 is FQGNSA. CDR3 nucleotide sequence: TGTGCCAGCAGCTTTACGGGTGAAGCTTTCTTT. Translating gives CASSFTGEAFF.

This rearrangement joins TRBV18 to TRBJ1-2, with a possible D match to TRBD1 (6 bases). This CDR3 is 15 amino acids long. Germline CDR1 KGHSH, CDR2 LQKENI. V was pared by 2 bases and J by 8 bases, with 18 bases between. The CDR3 sequence is CASSPGQLAGSGYTF. CDR3 DNA: TGTGCCAGCTCACCAGGACAGCTCGCCGGTTCGGGCTACACCTTC.

The V call is TRBV29-1, the J call TRBJ1-4, with 9 nucleotides matching TRBD1. This CDR3 contains 13 residues. Germline CDR1 is SQVTM and CDR2 is ANQGSEA. J was trimmed by 6 bases and V by 4 bases; bases with no gene match: 3. CDR3 residues: CSVGGTGYEKLFF. The CDR3 region has the DNA TGCAGCGTTGGGGGGACAGGGTATGAAAAACTGTTTTTT.

CDR3 amino acids: CASSLGGYQPQHF. The CDR3 nucleotides are TGTGCCAGCAGCTTAGGCGGATATCAGCCCCAGCATTTT. The chain links TRBV11-2 to TRBJ1-5, with unresolved D. Deletions cut 1 base from V and 5 bases from J, with 6 bases between. Germline-derived CDR1 and CDR2 are SGHAT and FQNNGV. This CDR3 is 13 amino acids long.

The V call is TRBV11-3, the J call TRBJ1-6; D is ambiguous. This CDR3 has 14 amino acids. Germline V CDR1 and CDR2: SGHNT, YENEEA. V dropped 2 bases and J dropped 10 bases, with 12 bases sitting between them. CDR3 DNA sequence: TGTGCCAGCAGCTTACGACACACTGGGTCACCCCTCCACTTT. Its protein product is CASSLRHTGSPLHF.

This sequence joins TRBV28 and TRBJ2-3; the match to TRBD2 covers 12 bases. The length of the CDR3 is 18 residues. Looked up from germline, CDR1 is MDHEN and CDR2 is SYDVKM. Trimming cost V 6 bases and J 2 bases; bases outside gene matches: 12. The DNA of the CDR3 is TGTGCCAGCAGCTTCTCGACTAGCGGGGGCGCTACCACAGATACGCAGTATTTT. It translates to CASSFSTSGGATTDTQYF.

This chain uses TRBV6-4 with TRBJ1-1, with D maybe TRBD1 (5 bases). V shed 3 bases and J shed 0 bases, with 8 bases lying between them. Germline V CDR1 and CDR2: MRHNA, SNTAGT. The CDR3 consists of 14 residues. CDR3 sequence reads: CASSEGGLNTEAFF. CDR3 nucleotide sequence: TGTGCCAGCAGTGAGGGGGGTTTGAACACTGAAGCTTTCTTT.

The rearrangement uses TRBV5-1 and TRBJ2-5; possible D gene TRBD2, 7 bases. V was trimmed by 5 bases and J by 5 bases, leaving 19 bases between them. The CDR3 is 15 amino acids. Germline lookup yields CDR1 SGHRS and CDR2 YFSETQ. CDR3 bases: TGCGCCAGCAGTCGGGGGGCGGGAGCCGGGGAGACCCAGTACTTC. Its protein product is CASSRGAGAGETQYF. Full variable domain (rest looked up from reference TRBV5-1 and TRBJ2-5): KAGVTQTPRYLIKTRGQQVTLSCSPISGHRSVSWYQQTPGQGLQFLFEYFSETQRNKGNFPGRFSGRQFSNSRSEMNVSTLELGDSALYLCASSRGAGAGETQYFGPGTRLLVL.

The chain uses TRBV29-1 and TRBJ2-3, with D hard to call. V was trimmed by 4 bases and J by 2 bases, leaving 10 bases between them. This CDR3 is 13 amino acids long. Germline assignment: CDR1 SQVTM and CDR2 ANQGSEA. The CDR3 DNA sequence: TGCAGCGTTGGTTGGCAGTCCACAGATACGCAGTATTTT. Translated, it gives CSVGWQSTDTQYF.

The rearrangement uses TRBV7-9 and TRBJ1-1; no definite D call. The germline gives CDR1 SEHNR, CDR2 FQNEAQ (reference sequence). This CDR3 is 12 amino acids long. Trimming took off 1 base at V and 8 bases at J, with 8 bases between the two ends. The CDR3 DNA reads TGTGCCAGCAGCTTAGGCGGGATCGAAGCTTTCTTT. It translates to CASSLGGIEAFF.

The chain has TRBV28 and TRBJ2-7; no clear D. The CDR3 contains 12 residues. V was trimmed by 3 bases and J by 3 bases, leaving 6 bases between them. The V gene's germline CDR1 is MDHEN and CDR2 SYDVKM. CDR3 DNA sequence: TGTGCCAGCAGTTTTCTGCGCTACGAGCAGTACTTC. This sequence encodes CASSFLRYEQYF.

The chain uses TRBV27 and TRBJ1-3; D is undetermined. CDR3 length: 14 residues. Germline-derived CDR1 and CDR2 are MNHEY and SMNVEV (reference sequence). Trimming left V 2 bases short and J 0 bases short, with 5 bases between. The CDR3 here is CASSLTFSGNTIYF. The CDR3 nucleotides read TGTGCCAGCAGTTTAACATTCTCTGGAAACACCATATATTTT.

V usage is TRBV4-1 and J usage is TRBJ1-5, with D unresolved. Germline V gene data show CDR1 as MGHRA and CDR2 as YSYEKL. The V gene lost 1 base and the J gene lost 5 bases, with 15 bases spanning the gap. This CDR3 contains 16 residues. The CDR3 region has the DNA TGCGCCAGCAGCCAAGGGGGTCCTCGCGGGGATCAGCCCCAGCATTTT. As protein: CASSQGGPRGDQPQHF.

The chain carries TRBV4-2 and TRBJ2-5; TRBD2 aligns across 7 bases. After removal of 0 bases from V and 5 bases from J, the junction contained 6 bases not matched to a gene. CDR1 LGHNA and CDR2 YNFKEQ come from the germline V gene. This CDR3 has 15 amino acids. CDR3 sequence (DNA): TGTGCCAGCAGCCAAGAAGAGCGGGGAGGGGAGACCCAGTACTTC. Translation: CASSQEERGGETQYF.